These 9 T cell receptor beta chains share one sample of origin, sequenced in a study of blood T cell repertoires in COVID-19. This table comes from immunoSEQ multiplex PCR, and its TCRdb copy is limited to in-frame clones, with some not included. The sample lists approximately 110,000 clones; approximately 70% were seen once. The sequenced material came from peripheral blood. The receptors come from a human donor with acute or convalescent COVID-19. The donor label of this sample is uncertain.

Only a few counts were recorded for this clone. The V call is TRBV12-5, the J call TRBJ2-3; D unresolved. From germline, CDR1 is LGHNT and CDR2 FRNRAP. Trimming left V 7 bases short and J 0 bases short, with 20 bases between. This CDR3 has 17 amino acids. The CDR3 DNA sequence: TGTGCTAGTGCCCGAACAGTCACAATTCCTAGCACAGATACGCAGTATTTT. Translated, it gives CASARTVTIPSTDTQYF.

The chain carries TRBV5-1 and TRBJ1-2; tentatively, D is TRBD1 (5 bases). Trimming removed 4 bases from V and 4 bases from J, with 17 bases in between. Looked up from germline, CDR1 is SGHRS and CDR2 is YFSETQ. This CDR3 has 15 amino acids. The CDR3 DNA reads TGCGCCAGCAGCCCTACCTGGGGGGGGAGCTATGGCTACACCTTC. Amino acid sequence: CASSPTWGGSYGYTF.

The J gene is TRBJ1-1, the V gene TRBV19; the match to TRBD1 covers 8 bases. The CDR3 covers 14 residues. Looked up from germline, CDR1 is LNHDA and CDR2 is SQIVND (reference sequence). V gave up 5 bases and J gave up 8 bases; unmatched junction bases: 10. This chain's CDR3 is CASSVDRGAAEAFF. In DNA form, the CDR3 reads TGTGCCAGTAGTGTCGACAGGGGTGCAGCAGAAGCTTTCTTT.

This clone was recorded once. This chain uses TRBV29-1 with TRBJ2-7; D gene uncertain. Germline V gives CDR1 SQVTM, CDR2 ANQGSEA. V was shortened by 4 bases and J by 3 bases, with 13 bases between the two germline ends. This CDR3 has 13 residues. CDR3 bases: TGCAGCGTTGGGGCCAGGTTGGGCTACGAGCAGTACTTC. Translating it yields CSVGARLGYEQYF.

The V gene is TRBV18, the J gene TRBJ1-1; 10 nucleotides agree with TRBD1. J was trimmed by 1 base and V by 1 base; bases with no gene match: 9. There are 18 residues in the CDR3. Germline CDR1 reads KGHSH; CDR2 reads LQKENI. The CDR3 nucleotides are TGTGCCAGCTCACCACTAGACAGGGGGCAGTCTAAGAACACTGAAGCTTTCTTT. It codes for CASSPLDRGQSKNTEAFF.

The chain is built from TRBV5-6 and TRBJ2-2, with TRBD2 matching 14 bases. The V and J ends lost 3 bases and 5 bases, in that order; junction bases with no gene match: 3. The CDR3 has 16 amino acids. Per the germline V gene, CDR1 is SGHDT and CDR2 is YYEEEE. For the CDR3, the DNA is TGTGCCAGCAGCTACGGACTAGCGGGGGGAACCGGGGAGCTGTTTTTT. Translating it yields CASSYGLAGGTGELFF.

V is TRBV3-1 (or the pseudogene TRBV3-2) and J is TRBJ1-4; D unresolved. Germline CDR1 LGHDT, CDR2 YNNKEL (reference sequence). Trimming cost V 4 bases and J 0 bases, with 18 bases left between them. The CDR3 extends over 18 amino acids. The chain's CDR3 is CASSRAGWAHATNEKLFF. CDR3 sequence (DNA): TGTGCCAGCAGCCGGGCGGGATGGGCGCATGCAACTAATGAAAAACTGTTTTTT.

The rearrangement joins TRBV5-1 to TRBJ1-1, with 8 nucleotides matching TRBD1. The trim removed 3 bases at V and 5 bases at J, leaving 9 bases unmatched. This CDR3 comprises 15 residues. CDR1 and CDR2 (germline): SGHRS, YFSETQ. DNA for the CDR3: TGCGCCAGCAGCTGGGGTGACAGGGACAGGACTGAAGCTTTCTTT. Translation gives CASSWGDRDRTEAFF.

This chain uses TRBV7-3 with TRBJ2-2; the match to TRBD1 covers 10 bases. Germline V gene data show CDR1 as SGHTA and CDR2 as FQGTGA. The CDR3 loop spans 16 amino acids. V lost 5 bases and J lost 4; bases outside the gene matches: 7. CDR3 nucleotides: TGTGCCAGCAGCCGACAGGGGGCGAGCAGCACCGGGGAGCTGTTTTTT. Its translation: CASSRQGASSTGELFF.